This T cell receptor beta chain was found in a study of OX40 agonist ivuxolimab in advanced cancers. Overall study results and limits: CD8+ T cells were the subset that, on average, had more expanded clones than CD4+. Low clonal expansion, among the lowest seen, marked partial responders at 0.1-3.0 mg/kg.

Per the germline V gene, CDR1 is LNHDA and CDR2 is SQIVND (reference sequence). The CDR3 totals 14 residues. V shed 3 bases and J shed 0 bases, with 9 bases lying between them. The protocol was immunoSEQ multiplex PCR, while the TCRdb copy is restricted to in-frame clones and leaves out a portion. The data contain about 59,000 clones, 90% to 95% of them singletons. Turning to this clone: The antigen remains undetermined.

The TCR originated in an adult with an advanced solid tumor such as melanoma, head and neck, liver or kidney cancer. The genes are TRBV19 and TRBJ2-7, with D unresolved. The sequencing here drew on CD4+ or CD8+ T cells sorted from blood, taken in a trial of the OX40 agonist ivuxolimab. The CDR3 sequence is CASSILSTSYEQYF. CDR3 coding DNA: TGTGCCAGTAGTATTTTGTCTACCTCCTACGAGCAGTACTTC.